This TCR beta chain was captured in a study of T cells in Graves' hyperthyroidism and ophthalmopathy. Ophthalmopathy cases met thresholds of Clinical Activity Score at least 3, NOSPECS grade at least 4 and duration under 3 months. A remark on this clonotype: What it binds is unknown. This may be a read error, as it is one base from a much larger clone.

Study results and caveats: Most thyroid clonotypes with frequency above 0.001 were detected in blood. Ophthalmopathy was told apart from stable hyperthyroidism by a 13 V-J model.

Per germline, CDR1 SGHTS and CDR2 YDEGEE. J gave up 7 bases and V 4 bases, and 13 bases lay outside the gene matches. The CDR3 covers 17 residues. Amplified regions were TCR beta CDR3 sequences from RNA transcripts. Initially, a first-round RT-PCR of the TCR CDR3 employed the HTBI primer set. TCRdb re-called the multiplex PCR reads through MiXCR, storing one row per CDR3 protein. Among a few hundred thousand distinct CDR3 sequences, 14% were seen once, and the ten largest hold around 20%. Source material: blood. This receptor was identified in a young woman with Graves' ophthalmopathy. V and J are TRBV5-8 and TRBJ2-5; 13 bases match TRBD2. The CDR3 DNA is TGTGCCAGCAGCGAGGGACTAGGACTAGCGGGGGCCAGGACCCAGTACTTC. The encoded protein is CASSEGLGLAGARTQYF.